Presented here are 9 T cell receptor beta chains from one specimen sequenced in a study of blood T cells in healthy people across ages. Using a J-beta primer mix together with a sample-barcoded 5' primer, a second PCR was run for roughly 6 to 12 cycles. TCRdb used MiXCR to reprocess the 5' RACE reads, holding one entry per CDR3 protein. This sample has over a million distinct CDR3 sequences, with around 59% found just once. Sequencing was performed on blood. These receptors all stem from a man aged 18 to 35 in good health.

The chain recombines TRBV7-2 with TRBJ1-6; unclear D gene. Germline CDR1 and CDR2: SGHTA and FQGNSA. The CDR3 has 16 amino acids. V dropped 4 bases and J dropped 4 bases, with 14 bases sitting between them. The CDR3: CASSSASGPYNSPLHF. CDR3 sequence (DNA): TGTGCCAGCAGCTCTGCCAGCGGGCCGTATAATTCACCCCTCCACTTT. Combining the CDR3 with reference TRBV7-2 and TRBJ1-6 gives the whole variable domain GAGVSQSPSNKVTEKGKDVELRCDPISGHTALYWYRQSLGQGLEFLIYFQGNSAPDKSGLPSDRFSAERTGGSVSTLTIQRTQQEDSAVYLCASSSASGPYNSPLHFGNGTRLTVT.

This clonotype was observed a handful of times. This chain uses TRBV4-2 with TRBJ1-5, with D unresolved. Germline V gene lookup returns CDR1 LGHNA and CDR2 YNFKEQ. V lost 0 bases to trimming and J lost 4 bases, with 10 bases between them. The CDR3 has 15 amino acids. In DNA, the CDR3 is TGTGCCAGCAGCCAAGATTGGCAGGCGAATCAGCCCCAGCATTTT. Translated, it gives CASSQDWQANQPQHF.

The CDR3 protein is CSPRTSGSEQFF. CDR3 bases: TGCAGCCCGAGGACTAGCGGGAGTGAGCAGTTCTTC. The V gene is TRBV29-1, the J gene TRBJ2-1, with 13 bases aligning to TRBD2. With V trimmed by 8 bases and J by 9 bases, 4 bases remained unmatched. Germline values: CDR1 SQVTM, CDR2 ANQGSEA. This CDR3 is built from 12 residues.

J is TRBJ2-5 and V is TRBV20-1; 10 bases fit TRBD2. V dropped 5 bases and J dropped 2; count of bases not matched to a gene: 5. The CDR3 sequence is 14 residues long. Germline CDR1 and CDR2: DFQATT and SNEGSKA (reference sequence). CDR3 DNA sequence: TGCAGTGCTGATAGGACTAGCGGACAAGAGACCCAGTACTTC. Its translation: CSADRTSGQETQYF.

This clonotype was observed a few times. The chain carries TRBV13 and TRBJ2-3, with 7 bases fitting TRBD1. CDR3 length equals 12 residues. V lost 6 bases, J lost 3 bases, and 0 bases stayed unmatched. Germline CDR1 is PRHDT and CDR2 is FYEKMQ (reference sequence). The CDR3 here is CASRQGTDTQYF. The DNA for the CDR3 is TGTGCCAGCAGACAGGGGACAGATACGCAGTATTTT.

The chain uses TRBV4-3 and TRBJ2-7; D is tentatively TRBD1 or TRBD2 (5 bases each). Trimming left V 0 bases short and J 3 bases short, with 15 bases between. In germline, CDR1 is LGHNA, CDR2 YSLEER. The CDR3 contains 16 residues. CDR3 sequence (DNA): TGCGCCAGCAGCCAAGATTACCGTTGGGGGTTCTACGAGCAGTACTTC. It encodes CASSQDYRWGFYEQYF.

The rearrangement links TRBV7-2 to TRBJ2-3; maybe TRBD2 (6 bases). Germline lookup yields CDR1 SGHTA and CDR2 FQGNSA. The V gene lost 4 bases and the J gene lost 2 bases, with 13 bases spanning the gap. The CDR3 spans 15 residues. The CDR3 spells CASSSPDYYTDTQYF. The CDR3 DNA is TGTGCCAGCAGCTCTCCGGACTATTACACAGATACGCAGTATTTT.

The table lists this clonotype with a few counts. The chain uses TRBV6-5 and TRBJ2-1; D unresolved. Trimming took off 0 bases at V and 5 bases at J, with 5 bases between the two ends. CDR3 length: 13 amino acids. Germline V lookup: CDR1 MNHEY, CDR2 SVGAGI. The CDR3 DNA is TGTGCCAGCAGTTACTCGACGGACAATGAGCAGTTCTTC. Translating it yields CASSYSTDNEQFF.

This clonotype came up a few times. The DNA of the CDR3 is TGTGCCAGCAGTGTCGTAGCCGGGGAGCTGTTTTTT. It codes for CASSVVAGELFF. The chain uses TRBV2 and TRBJ2-2; D unclear. The V gene's germline CDR1 is SNHLY and CDR2 FYNNEI. V lost 4 bases, J lost 6 bases, and 6 bases lay in between. The length of the CDR3 is 12 residues.